One sample yielded the 26 T cell receptor beta chains listed below, sequenced in a study of cytomegalovirus exposure and HLA in healthy donors. It was with 60 Vbeta and 13 Jbeta primers that the PCR ran. Sequenced by immunoSEQ multiplex PCR; TCRdb stores in-frame clones only, minus some. The data hold about 130,000 clones, with 83% observed a single time. Sequencing used PBMCs. The receptor set was obtained from a girl aged 2-9 years in good health and CMV-seronegative.

This clone was picked up one time. The chain carries TRBV7-8 and TRBJ2-3, with D possibly matching TRBD2 (6 bases). The CDR3 extends over 17 amino acids. Germline CDR1 reads SGHVS; CDR2 reads FQNEAQ. V was cut by 5 bases and J by 0 bases, with 18 bases left in between. For the CDR3, the DNA is TGTGCCAGCAGCCCTCCCCCCGCAGCGGGTAGCACAGATACGCAGTATTTT. Protein sequence: CASSPPPAAGSTDTQYF.

This clone was counted once. The chain carries TRBV11-1 and TRBJ2-2; D is ambiguous. V was cut by 3 bases and J by 5 bases, with 10 bases left in between. The CDR3 is 14 residues long. CDR1 is SGHAT, CDR2 FQDESV, per germline (reference sequence). The CDR3, as DNA: TGTGCCAGCAGCTTGTTCCCAGTGACCGGGGAGCTGTTTTTT. Residues: CASSLFPVTGELFF.

This clone appeared a few times. The chain joins TRBV28 to TRBJ2-7; TRBD2 matches at 7 bases. CDR3 size: 14 residues. The germline gives CDR1 MDHEN, CDR2 SYDVKM. V lost 5 bases to trimming and J lost 0 bases; unmatched junction nucleotides: 4. The CDR3 nucleotides read TGTGCCAGCAGTAGTGGGAGGGCCTCCTACGAGCAGTACTTC. It specifies CASSSGRASYEQYF. Full variable domain (missing parts from reference TRBV28 and TRBJ2-7): DVKVTQSSRYLVKRTGEKVFLECVQDMDHENMFWYRQDPGLGLRLIYFSYDVKMKEKGDIPEGYSVSREKKERFSLILESASTNQTSMYLCASSSGRASYEQYFGPGTRLTVT.

This chain connects TRBV15 to TRBJ2-3, with 9 bases aligning to TRBD2. J gave up 6 bases and V 0 bases, and 13 bases lay outside the gene matches. CDR1 and CDR2 (germline): LNHNV, YYDKDF (reference sequence). The CDR3 spans 18 residues. This chain's CDR3 is CATSRDLNIVLAGDTQYF. Here the CDR3 DNA reads TGTGCCACCAGCAGAGATCTAAATATCGTGCTAGCGGGGGATACGCAGTATTTT.

This rearrangement joins TRBV15 to TRBJ1-5, with D uncertain. The CDR3 has 13 amino acids. The V end was cut by 0 bases, the J end by 6 bases, with 6 bases between. Per germline, CDR1 LNHNV and CDR2 YYDKDF (reference sequence). This CDR3 is CATSRDISQPQHF. As DNA, the CDR3 is TGTGCCACCAGCAGAGATATCAGTCAGCCCCAGCATTTT.

The chain is built from TRBV4-1 and TRBJ2-1, with TRBD2 matching 8 bases. J gave up 4 bases and V 0 bases, and 2 bases lay outside the gene matches. CDR1 MGHRA and CDR2 YSYEKL come from the germline V gene. There are 15 residues in the CDR3. CDR3 nucleotide sequence: TGCGCCAGCAGCCAAGATTCGGGGGGGTACAATGAGCAGTTCTTC. Its translation: CASSQDSGGYNEQFF.

The rearrangement joins TRBV6-5 to TRBJ1-1; 10 bases are shared with TRBD1. The V and J ends lost 0 bases and 4 bases, in that order; junction bases with no gene match: 5. The germline V gene has CDR1 MNHEY and CDR2 SVGAGI. This CDR3 comprises 16 residues. CDR3 DNA: TGTGCCAGCAGTTACTCACGACAGGGGGCGAGCACTGAAGCTTTCTTT. Protein: CASSYSRQGASTEAFF.

The V and J genes are TRBV6-1 and TRBJ1-1; 7 nucleotides agree with TRBD1. Germline V gives CDR1 MNHNS, CDR2 SASEGT. The CDR3 loop spans 12 amino acids. The V segment lost 6 bases and the J segment 10 bases; nucleotides outside the gene matches: 8. CDR3 protein: CASRETGYGAFF. Here the CDR3 DNA reads TGTGCCAGCAGGGAGACAGGGTATGGAGCTTTCTTT.

The J gene is TRBJ2-3, the V gene TRBV7-8; tentative D call: TRBD2 (7 bases). V was cut by 2 bases and J by 4 bases, with 13 bases left in between. This CDR3 is built from 15 residues. Germline assignment: CDR1 SGHVS and CDR2 FQNEAQ. CDR3 in amino acids: CASSLRGGPADTQYF. CDR3 DNA: TGTGCCAGCAGCTTAAGGGGGGGACCGGCAGATACGCAGTATTTT.

This chain uses TRBV7-2 with TRBJ1-4, with D perhaps TRBD1 (6 bases). The CDR3 length is 17 residues. The V end was cut by 5 bases, the J end by 0 bases, with 16 bases between. Germline loops: CDR1 SGHTA, CDR2 FQGNSA. The CDR3 DNA reads TGTGCCAGCAGCCCATTTCAGGGGTCACCAACTAATGAAAAACTGTTTTTT. Translating it yields CASSPFQGSPTNEKLFF.

The rearrangement joins TRBV2 to TRBJ1-2; no clear D gene. The germline V gene has CDR1 SNHLY and CDR2 FYNNEI. This CDR3 is 15 amino acids long. Trimming cost V 2 bases and J 2 bases, with 12 bases left between them. In DNA, the CDR3 is TGTGCCAGCAGTGAATCCCGAGCGCTGAACTATGGCTACACCTTC. Protein product: CASSESRALNYGYTF.

The table lists this clone with a few counts. The rearrangement links TRBV5-4 to TRBJ1-4, with TRBD1 as a possible D gene (6 bases). Trimming left V 0 bases short and J 5 bases short, with 11 bases between. The CDR3 length is 15 residues. The germline CDR1 and CDR2 sequences are SGHNT and YYREEE (reference sequence). The CDR3 sequence is CASSLDGRGNEKLFF. The CDR3 bases are TGTGCCAGCAGCTTGGACGGGAGGGGGAATGAAAAACTGTTTTTT.

The DNA of the CDR3 is TGTGCCATCAGTGAGTCTGACGGGAGGTCCCCCGGGGAGCTGTTTTTT. It is translated as CAISESDGRSPGELFF. The V gene is TRBV10-3, the J gene TRBJ2-2; TRBD2 aligns across 7 bases. In germline, CDR1 is ENHRY, CDR2 SYGVKD. V trimming: 0 bases; J trimming: 6 bases; junction bases outside the gene matches: 7. The CDR3 has 16 amino acids.

The genes are TRBV25-1 and TRBJ1-1, with D hard to call. V shed 3 bases and J shed 6 bases, with 8 bases lying between them. The CDR3 is made up of 12 amino acids. The germline V gene encodes CDR1 MGHDK and CDR2 SYGVNS. In DNA form, the CDR3 reads TGTGCCAGCAGTGATAGCTGGGCTGAAGCTTTCTTT. Amino acids: CASSDSWAEAFF.

The chain links TRBV30 to TRBJ1-4; D unresolved. The V and J ends lost 1 base and 6 bases respectively, with 15 bases between them. Germline V gives CDR1 GTSNPN, CDR2 SVGIG (reference sequence). The CDR3 has 15 residues. The CDR3 loop reads CAWSGLGMRDEKLFF. In DNA, the CDR3 is TGTGCCTGGAGTGGGCTGGGGATGAGGGATGAAAAACTGTTTTTT.

The chain recombines TRBV11-2 with TRBJ1-2; TRBD1 might be the D (5 bases). The CDR3 is 13 residues long. Trimming pared 7 bases from V and 2 bases from J, leaving 11 bases between. CDR1 is SGHAT, CDR2 FQNNGV, per germline. CDR3 amino acids: CASTRPGNYGYTF. In DNA, the CDR3 is TGTGCCAGCACCCGGCCAGGGAACTATGGCTACACCTTC.

The chain joins TRBV19 to TRBJ1-2; 7 nucleotides match TRBD1. The J segment lost 6 bases and the V segment lost 5 bases, leaving 9 bases of the junction unmatched. CDR1 and CDR2 (germline): LNHDA, SQIVND (reference sequence). The CDR3 runs 14 residues. Here the CDR3 DNA reads TGTGCCAGTAGTCCAGAGACAGGGAGTCATGGCTACACCTTC. Encoded protein: CASSPETGSHGYTF.

The CDR3 loop reads CASSQDSSGGRGHTQYF. CDR3 DNA: TGTGCCAGCAGCCAAGATTCATCGGGAGGGCGGGGACATACGCAGTATTTT. The chain recombines TRBV14 with TRBJ2-3; 8 bases fit TRBD2. The CDR3 length is 17 residues. Germline loops: CDR1 SGHDN, CDR2 FVKESK. The trim removed 0 bases at V and 7 bases at J, leaving 12 bases unmatched.

This clone appeared a single time. Because the CDR3's place on the DNA is in doubt, the DNA is left out and the CDR3 is given as listed by TCRdb. V gene TRBV6-5 combines with J gene TRBJ1-6. The CDR3 region is 16 residues in length, termini included. From germline, CDR1 is MNHEY and CDR2 SVGAGI. CDR3 protein: CASSSFGPGVPSPLHF.

CDR3 DNA sequence: TGCGCCAGCAGCCAAGATAGGGGGAGGGCCGATGAGCAGTTCTTC. Translated, it gives CASSQDRGRADEQFF. The rearrangement uses TRBV4-1 and TRBJ2-1; the D gene is possibly TRBD2 (7 bases). This CDR3 region has 15 residues. Germline CDR1 MGHRA, CDR2 YSYEKL. The V and J ends lost 0 bases and 8 bases respectively, with 14 bases between them.

The chain employs TRBV9 and TRBJ2-7; TRBD2 aligns across 13 bases. The CDR3 has 18 residues. V was pared by 3 bases and J by 4 bases, with 13 bases of the junction left unmatched. Germline values: CDR1 SGDLS, CDR2 YYNGEE. The CDR3 region has the DNA TGTGCCAGCAGCGCGGGGACTAGCGGGAAGCGATACTTATACGAGCAGTACTTC. Amino acids: CASSAGTSGKRYLYEQYF.

The table lists this clone with a count of one. This sequence joins TRBV4-1 and TRBJ2-3; TRBD1 agrees at 11 bases. The V and J ends lost 5 bases and 3 bases, in that order; junction bases with no gene match: 4. The germline V gene encodes CDR1 MGHRA and CDR2 YSYEKL. This CDR3 has 15 residues. CDR3 in amino acids: CASSSGTGGTDTQYF. The CDR3 DNA follows: TGCGCCAGCAGCAGCGGGACAGGGGGAACAGATACGCAGTATTTT.

The chain carries TRBV19 and TRBJ1-2; no definite D call. This CDR3 is built from 14 residues. V was cut by 1 base and J by 4 bases, with 10 bases left in between. Germline lookup yields CDR1 LNHDA and CDR2 SQIVND (reference sequence). The CDR3 protein is CASSIGAGLYGYTF. The CDR3, as DNA: TGTGCCAGTAGTATAGGGGCAGGCCTCTATGGCTACACCTTC.

The genes are TRBV4-1 and TRBJ1-1; TRBD1 aligns across 11 bases. The junction had 3 bases not matched to a gene; V was cut back by 4 bases and J by 5 bases. Germline CDR1 and CDR2: MGHRA and YSYEKL. The CDR3 is made up of 14 amino acids. The CDR3 reads CASSPGTGGTEAFF. CDR3 bases: TGCGCCAGCAGCCCCGGGACAGGGGGGACTGAAGCTTTCTTT.

The chain recombines TRBV4-1 with TRBJ2-5; 13 nucleotides match TRBD2. Germline V gene data show CDR1 as MGHRA and CDR2 as YSYEKL. The trim removed 2 bases at V and 2 bases at J, leaving 8 bases unmatched. CDR3 length: 18 amino acids. This CDR3 reads CASSQSPGLAGPQETQYF. The CDR3 region has the DNA TGCGCCAGCAGCCAATCCCCGGGACTAGCGGGACCACAAGAGACCCAGTACTTC.

CDR3 DNA: TGTGCCAGCAGTGAATATCCCGGCGGGGGGGCGGATGAGCAGTTCTTC. Protein sequence: CASSEYPGGGADEQFF. The V and J genes are TRBV25-1 and TRBJ2-1; 9 nucleotides line up with TRBD2. This CDR3 contains 16 residues. Germline values: CDR1 MGHDK, CDR2 SYGVNS. The junction had 8 bases not matched to a gene; V was cut back by 0 bases and J by 8 bases.